Each of the 8 T cell receptor beta chains below was sequenced from the same sample in a study of identical twins (TCRdb year 2016). Libraries were constructed by 5' RACE. This sample was sequenced with an Illumina HiSeq 2000. TCRdb reanalyzed the raw reads on its own, using fastp at Q25 for trimming and MiXCR for clone calling, and kept in-frame beta chains. CDR3 protein duplicates are merged, each entry listing the most common genes and DNA. The sample table contains under 300,000 distinct CDR3 sequences; only one count was recorded for about 8% of them. The ten most abundant clones make up approximately 3% of the sample. These data also formed part of another study, on yellow fever vaccine responses in identical twins.

Material: CD8+ T cells sorted from blood. These receptors came from a woman aged 18-29 years in good health.

The chain has TRBV5-6 and TRBJ2-7; possible D gene TRBD1, 6 bases. The CDR3 contains 14 residues. The germline CDR1 and CDR2 sequences are SGHDT and YYEEEE. V shed 2 bases and J shed 6 bases, with 15 bases lying between them. CDR3 sequence: CASSFRQEIGEQYF. CDR3 nucleotide sequence: TGTGCCAGCAGCTTTCGACAGGAGATTGGCGAGCAGTACTTC.

This clonotype was seen only a few times. V and J are TRBV20-1 and TRBJ2-5; D gene ambiguous. The V and J ends lost 4 bases and 0 bases respectively, with 15 bases between them. This CDR3 has 15 amino acids. The germline gives CDR1 DFQATT, CDR2 SNEGSKA (reference sequence). This CDR3 reads CSANLHTINQETQYF. In nucleotides, the CDR3 is TGCAGTGCTAACCTGCATACCATAAACCAAGAGACCCAGTACTTC.

In this sample, this clonotype turned up a few times. V and J are TRBV9 and TRBJ2-3, with 7 bases identical to TRBD2. The CDR3 runs 15 residues. Trimming at V came to 0 bases and at J to 2 bases, leaving 3 bases not matched to a gene. Germline V CDR1 and CDR2: SGDLS, YYNGEE. In DNA, the CDR3 is TGTGCCAGCAGCGTAGGAGCGGGATCCACAGATACGCAGTATTTT. Protein: CASSVGAGSTDTQYF. Looking up the rest from reference TRBV9 and TRBJ2-3 gives the full variable domain: DSGVTQTPKHLITATGQRVTLRCSPRSGDLSVYWYQQSLDQGLQFLIQYYNGEERAKGNILERFSAQQFPDLHSELNLSSLELGDSALYFCASSVGAGSTDTQYFGPGTRLTVL.

The chain combines TRBV20-1 with TRBJ2-7; TRBD1 aligns across 8 bases. Germline values: CDR1 DFQATT, CDR2 SNEGSKA (reference sequence). The CDR3 contains 13 residues. With 1 base clipped from V and 3 bases from J, the junction kept 2 bases outside the gene matches. The CDR3 region has the DNA TGCAGTGCTAGAGTCAGGGGGCTCTACGAGCAGTACTTC. It translates to CSARVRGLYEQYF.

The chain employs TRBV5-5 and TRBJ2-7, with TRBD2 identical over 8 bases. J lost 5 bases, V lost 2 bases, and 9 bases had no gene match. CDR3 size: 15 residues. The germline gives CDR1 SGHKS, CDR2 YYEKEE (reference sequence). The CDR3 spells CASSFSGGRLHEQYF. CDR3 in DNA: TGTGCCAGCAGCTTTTCGGGCGGGAGGTTGCACGAGCAGTACTTC.

This clonotype was picked up many times. J is TRBJ2-2 and V is TRBV11-2; 7 bases match TRBD2. V was clipped by 0 bases and J by 4 bases; unmatched bases: 8. Germline V gene sequence: CDR1 SGHAT, CDR2 FQNNGV. The CDR3 is made up of 17 amino acids. CDR3 DNA: TGTGCCAGCAGCTTAGAAGCTAGCGGTCGCGTCACCGGGGAGCTGTTTTTT. As protein: CASSLEASGRVTGELFF.

There are many counts of this clonotype. The chain carries TRBV4-2 and TRBJ1-5; the match to TRBD1 covers 8 bases. The CDR3 is 16 amino acids. Germline V gene sequence: CDR1 LGHNA, CDR2 YNFKEQ. V lost 4 bases and J lost 1; bases outside the gene matches: 6. CDR3 amino acids: CASSPQAGGSNQPQHF. DNA for the CDR3: TGTGCCAGCAGCCCGCAGGCAGGGGGCAGCAATCAGCCCCAGCATTTT.

This clonotype was seen ten or more times. The CDR3 loop reads CASSSGLSDQPQHF. Here the CDR3 DNA reads TGCGCCAGCAGCTCCGGACTGAGCGATCAGCCCCAGCATTTT. The chain has TRBV5-1 and TRBJ1-5; D remains unclear. The V end was cut by 3 bases, the J end by 5 bases, with 12 bases between. Germline-derived CDR1 and CDR2 are SGHRS and YFSETQ. The CDR3 sequence is 14 residues long.